This T cell receptor (beta chain) is from a study of blood T cells in healthy people across ages. Looking at the study overall: Template switching retrieved approximately one barcoded beta molecule for each two T cells.

The CDR3 is made up of 16 amino acids. The ends lost 4 bases at V and 4 bases at J; junction bases unmatched: 10. Germline-derived CDR1 and CDR2 are SGHRS and YFSETQ. Next came a second PCR, run for about 7 to 11 cycles, which used a sample-barcoded 5' primer along with a J-beta primer mix. The authors tagged each cDNA molecule using a template-switch adaptor with 12 random nucleotides. There were at least 3 million CDR3-containing paired-end reads obtained from each sample. MiXCR, run by TCRdb on the 5' RACE reads, gives a single entry per CDR3 protein. This sample carries some 900,000 distinct CDR3 sequences, roughly 43% of them seen once, and the ten largest clones take 13%.

Material for sequencing was blood. The sequence was obtained from a man in his thirties or forties in good health. This chain links TRBV5-1 with TRBJ2-3, with 9 bases identical to TRBD2. The CDR3 DNA sequence: TGCGCCAGCAGCGATTCTGAGCGGGGGGTGTCAGATACGCAGTATTTT. It translates to CASSDSERGVSDTQYF.